The 4 T cell receptor beta chains presented below share a single source sample, sequenced in a study of T cell responses to AZD1222 COVID-19 vaccine. Sequencing used immunoSEQ multiplex PCR; TCRdb keeps in-frame clones, though not all of them. Of roughly 150,000 clones listed, about 85% are singletons. The sequencing here drew on peripheral blood, taken after recovery from COVID-19. The receptor source for this set is an adult who had recovered from COVID-19.

This chain uses TRBV11-3 with TRBJ1-6; maybe TRBD1 (6 bases). The V and J ends lost 5 bases and 10 bases respectively, with 12 bases between them. Germline V gives CDR1 SGHNT, CDR2 YENEEA. CDR3 length: 13 residues. CDR3 in amino acids: CASSQGGLSPLHF. In DNA, the CDR3 is TGTGCCAGCAGCCAAGGGGGGTTATCACCCCTCCACTTT.

The J gene is TRBJ2-3, the V gene TRBV28, with a weak D call TRBD2 (6 bases). The CDR3 is made up of 14 amino acids. Looked up from germline, CDR1 is MDHEN and CDR2 is SYDVKM. V gave up 7 bases and J gave up 6 bases, with 17 bases separating them. In DNA form, the CDR3 reads TGTGCCAGCAATCCGGGTGGAGGGTCGGATACGCAGTATTTT. This translates into CASNPGGGSDTQYF.

This sequence joins TRBV5-1 and TRBJ2-1; D gene unclear. The CDR3 extends over 13 amino acids. CDR1 is SGHRS and CDR2 is YFSETQ in the germline V gene. The V gene lost 4 bases and the J gene lost 13 bases, with 18 bases spanning the gap. CDR3: CASSVGRRPEQFF. The CDR3 DNA is TGCGCCAGCAGCGTTGGCCGCAGGCCGGAACAGTTCTTC.

The chain links TRBV9 to TRBJ1-6; D remains ambiguous. The CDR3 contains 16 residues. The germline gives CDR1 SGDLS, CDR2 YYNGEE. V gave up 0 bases and J gave up 0 bases, with 7 bases separating them. The CDR3 DNA is TGTGCCAGCAGCGTAGCAGCCGGCTCCTATAATTCACCCCTCCACTTT. This sequence encodes CASSVAAGSYNSPLHF.